This T cell receptor beta chain was obtained from a study of beta chain features in type 1 diabetes. Whole-study results and caveats: It was not settled here whether HLA type affects TCRB rearrangement. Among type 1 diabetes patients, VDJ junctions had fewer insertions and more deletions.

The authors reverse transcribed all of the isolated RNA, so sequencing captured expressed TCRB transcripts. Assay: immunoSEQ multiplex PCR; the TCRdb copy retains only in-frame clones and omits some. This sample has under 500,000 clones, with approximately 28% found just once. For this clone: What it binds is not known.

Germline trimming cut 0 bases from V and 7 bases from J; bases unmatched to any gene: 8. Germline V gene lookup returns CDR1 SGHTA and CDR2 FQGNSA. This CDR3 contains 16 residues. The sequence derives from a man between 18 and 35 years old in good health. The sample was naive CD4+ T cells from blood. The rearrangement uses TRBV7-2 and TRBJ2-1; 8 bases are a match to TRBD1. As DNA, the CDR3 is TGTGCCAGCAGCTTAGCCGGGCCAGGGGGCCTGAATGAGCAGTTCTTC. Translated, it gives CASSLAGPGGLNEQFF. Variable domain in full (rest from reference TRBV7-2 and TRBJ2-1): GAGVSQSPSNKVTEKGKDVELRCDPISGHTALYWYRQSLGQGLEFLIYFQGNSAPDKSGLPSDRFSAERTGGSVSTLTIQRTQQEDSAVYLCASSLAGPGGLNEQFFGPGTRLTVL.